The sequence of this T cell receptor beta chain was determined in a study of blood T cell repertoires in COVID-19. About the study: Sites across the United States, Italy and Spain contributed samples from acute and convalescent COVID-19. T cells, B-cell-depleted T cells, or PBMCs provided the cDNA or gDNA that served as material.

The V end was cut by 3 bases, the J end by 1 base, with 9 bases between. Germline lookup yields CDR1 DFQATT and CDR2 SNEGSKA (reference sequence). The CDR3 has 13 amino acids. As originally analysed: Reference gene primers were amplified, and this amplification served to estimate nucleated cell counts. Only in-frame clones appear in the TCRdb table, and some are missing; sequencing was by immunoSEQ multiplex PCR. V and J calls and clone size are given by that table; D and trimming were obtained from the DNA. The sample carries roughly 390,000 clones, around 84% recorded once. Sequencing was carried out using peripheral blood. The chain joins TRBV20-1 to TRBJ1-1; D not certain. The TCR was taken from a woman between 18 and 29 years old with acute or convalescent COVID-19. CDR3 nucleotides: TGCAGTGCTAGTCCGACTCCGAACACTGAAGCTTTCTTT. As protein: CSASPTPNTEAFF.